A single sample gave rise to the 29 T cell receptor beta chains below, sequenced in a study of cytomegalovirus exposure and HLA in healthy donors. Both 60 Vbeta primers and 13 Jbeta primers went into the PCR. TCRdb's copy holds only in-frame clones and misses some; the assay was immunoSEQ multiplex PCR. The table records about 210,000 clones, 75% to 90% of them present only once. Sequencing used PBMCs. These receptors were collected from a boy between 2 and 10 years old in good health and CMV-seronegative.

This chain links TRBV19 with TRBJ2-1; TRBD1 is a possible D gene (5 bases). The V and J ends lost 3 bases and 9 bases respectively, with 18 bases between them. Germline V gives CDR1 LNHDA, CDR2 SQIVND (reference sequence). This CDR3 spans 15 amino acids. The CDR3 DNA reads as TGTGCCAGTAGTATCCCTATGGAGACAGTAGTTGAGCAGTTCTTC. As protein: CASSIPMETVVEQFF.

J is TRBJ2-3 and V is TRBV9; D might be TRBD1 (7 bases). Germline loops: CDR1 SGDLS, CDR2 YYNGEE. The CDR3 runs 16 residues. V lost 0 bases to trimming and J lost 0 bases, with 11 bases between them. CDR3 coding DNA: TGTGCCAGCAGCGTAGAGGGGGGACAGAGCACAGATACGCAGTATTTT. It translates to CASSVEGGQSTDTQYF.

The rearrangement links TRBV28 to TRBJ2-7, with D maybe TRBD2 (6 bases). Germline CDR1 and CDR2: MDHEN and SYDVKM. The V end was cut by 7 bases, the J end by 0 bases, with 19 bases between. The CDR3 is made up of 16 amino acids. The DNA for the CDR3 is TGTGCCAGCAATGGAGGGTCCCACGTTTCCTCCTACGAGCAGTACTTC. The encoded protein is CASNGGSHVSSYEQYF.

This chain connects TRBV11-3 to TRBJ1-1; D not certain. The CDR3 consists of 12 residues. CDR1 is SGHNT, CDR2 YENEEA, per germline. Trimming took off 8 bases at V and 1 base at J, with 8 bases between the two ends. The CDR3: CASLGTNTEAFF. The CDR3 bases are TGTGCCAGCTTGGGCACGAACACTGAAGCTTTCTTT. The full variable domain, rest sourced from reference TRBV11-3 and TRBJ1-1, is EAGVVQSPRYKIIEKKQPVAFWCNPISGHNTLYWYLQNLGQGPELLIRYENEEAVDDSQLPKDRFSAERLKGVDSTLKIQPAELGDSAVYLCASLGTNTEAFFGQGTRLTVV.

This rearrangement joins TRBV29-1 to TRBJ2-2, with a possible D match to TRBD1 (6 bases). V was pared by 6 bases and J by 8 bases, with 22 bases between. Germline-derived CDR1 and CDR2 are SQVTM and ANQGSEA. The CDR3 is 15 amino acids. CDR3 loop: CSVFLGDILGGELFF. The CDR3 region has the DNA TGCAGCGTCTTTTTAGGGGACATCCTTGGAGGGGAGCTGTTTTTT.

The chain combines TRBV19 with TRBJ2-5, with D possibly matching TRBD1 (6 bases). Germline-derived CDR1 and CDR2 are LNHDA and SQIVND (reference sequence). The CDR3 totals 16 residues. The ends were cut back, 5 bases at V and 4 bases at J, with 20 bases in the middle. The CDR3 DNA is TGTGCCAGTAGTGCCCTACCGGGACAAGGCGTAGAGACCCAGTACTTC. Protein product: CASSALPGQGVETQYF.

This clone has a single count. V gene TRBV15 combines with J gene TRBJ1-5, with TRBD1 identical over 9 bases. V shed 0 bases and J 6 bases; nucleotides not matched to a gene: 3. The CDR3 contains 15 residues. Germline V gives CDR1 LNHNV, CDR2 YYDKDF (reference sequence). In DNA, the CDR3 is TGTGCCACCAGCAGAGAACCGGGACAGGGTCAGCCCCAGCATTTT. Protein sequence: CATSREPGQGQPQHF.

V and J are TRBV28 and TRBJ1-5; D may be TRBD1 (6 bases). The V end lost 3 bases, the J end lost 4 bases, and 16 bases lay between the germline ends. This CDR3 has 16 amino acids. Per the germline V gene, CDR1 is MDHEN and CDR2 is SYDVKM. CDR3 sequence: CASSLGGSTGNQPQHF. CDR3 in DNA: TGTGCCAGCAGTTTGGGAGGGAGTACAGGGAATCAGCCCCAGCATTTT.

Points on this clone: Germline and junction disagree at one end, which may indicate a read error. The rearrangement uses TRBV7-9 and TRBJ1-5; D remains unclear. The CDR3 covers 15 residues. Germline CDR1 reads SEHNR; CDR2 reads FQNEAQ (reference sequence). CDR3 sequence (DNA): TGTTCCAGCAGCTTAGAAGGAGATCCGAATCAGCCCCAGCATTTT. Translating it yields CSSSLEGDPNQPQHF.

The CDR3 sequence: CAVGRGGSYTEAFF. Written as DNA, the CDR3 is TGTGCCGTCGGAAGGGGGGGATCGTACACTGAAGCTTTCTTT. The chain employs TRBV28 and TRBJ1-1; perhaps TRBD1 as D (6 bases). Germline V CDR1 and CDR2: MDHEN, SYDVKM. The CDR3 extends over 14 amino acids. V lost 11 bases to trimming and J lost 3 bases, with 19 bases between them.

The chain has TRBV6-1 and TRBJ1-5; TRBD1 matches at 12 bases. CDR1 is MNHNS and CDR2 is SASEGT in the germline V gene. The V gene end was trimmed by 9 bases and the J gene end by 5 bases; junction bases not matched to a gene: 2. The CDR3 loop spans 13 amino acids. This CDR3 reads CARGQGADQPQHF. In DNA, the CDR3 is TGTGCCAGGGGACAGGGGGCAGATCAGCCCCAGCATTTT.

The chain employs TRBV27 and TRBJ1-1, with 10 bases fitting TRBD1. This CDR3 region has 10 residues. V dropped 9 bases and J dropped 10; count of bases not matched to a gene: 2. In germline, CDR1 is MNHEY, CDR2 SMNVEV (reference sequence). The CDR3 loop is CASGDRGAFF. Written as DNA, the CDR3 is TGTGCCAGTGGGGACAGGGGAGCTTTCTTT.

This chain connects TRBV30 to TRBJ1-1; possible D gene TRBD1, 6 bases. Germline V gene data show CDR1 as GTSNPN and CDR2 as SVGIG (reference sequence). With 3 bases removed from V and 5 bases from J, the gap between germline ends came to 19 bases. The CDR3 loop spans 15 amino acids. The CDR3 is CAWRRDAGVITEAFF. DNA for the CDR3: TGTGCCTGGAGGAGGGATGCAGGGGTTATTACTGAAGCTTTCTTT.

This clone has a single count. The V call is TRBV10-3, the J call TRBJ1-2; D may be TRBD1 (6 bases). The CDR3 sequence is 14 residues long. The germline V and J ends were trimmed by 2 bases and 5 bases, with 12 bases remaining between them. Per the germline V gene, CDR1 is ENHRY and CDR2 is SYGVKD. CDR3 DNA: TGTGCCATCAGTGAGCTAGGGAGGGGGTATGGCTACACCTTC. Protein sequence: CAISELGRGYGYTF.

V is TRBV6-6 and J is TRBJ2-1, with D uncertain. V was clipped by 6 bases and J by 7 bases, with 7 bases between them. This CDR3 spans 11 amino acids. CDR1 and CDR2 (germline): MNHNY, SVGAGI (reference sequence). The CDR3 sequence: CASSRMNEQFF. CDR3 DNA: TGTGCCAGCAGCAGAATGAATGAGCAGTTCTTC.

V usage is TRBV7-9 and J usage is TRBJ1-3; the D gene is possibly TRBD1 (5 bases). Deletions cut 6 bases from V and 0 bases from J, with 24 bases between. The CDR3 is 19 residues long. Germline CDR1 reads SEHNR; CDR2 reads FQNEAQ (reference sequence). The CDR3: CASSQNLLPSTVSGNTIYF. The CDR3, as DNA: TGTGCCAGCAGTCAAAACTTACTTCCTTCGACAGTCTCTGGAAACACCATATATTTT.

The chain couples TRBV10-1 to TRBJ2-7, with 14 bases that match TRBD2. With 11 bases clipped from V and 1 base from J, the junction kept 10 bases outside the gene matches. From germline, CDR1 is WNHNN and CDR2 SYGVQD (reference sequence). The CDR3 consists of 16 residues. The CDR3 spells CAPRQGLAGESYEQYF. The CDR3 nucleotides are TGCGCCCCTCGCCAGGGACTAGCGGGGGAGTCCTACGAGCAGTACTTC.

The J gene is TRBJ2-7, the V gene TRBV27, with 9 bases fitting TRBD1. Germline-derived CDR1 and CDR2 are MNHEY and SMNVEV (reference sequence). V shed 5 bases, J shed 3 bases, and the junction held 5 bases outside the gene matches. This CDR3 has 14 amino acids. The CDR3 is CASSRTGVGYEQYF. In DNA, the CDR3 is TGTGCCAGCAGTAGGACAGGGGTCGGCTACGAGCAGTACTTC.

The chain uses TRBV5-1 and TRBJ2-7, with 9 bases lining up with TRBD1. V was pared by 0 bases and J by 7 bases, with 5 bases of the junction left unmatched. The germline V gene encodes CDR1 SGHRS and CDR2 YFSETQ. CDR3 size: 14 residues. CDR3 loop: CASSLGDRAWEQYF. The CDR3, as DNA: TGCGCCAGCAGCTTGGGGGACAGGGCCTGGGAGCAGTACTTC.

The rearrangement joins TRBV7-3 to TRBJ2-2; D is unclear. CDR1 is SGHTA and CDR2 is FQGTGA in the germline V gene. The CDR3 has 12 amino acids. Trimming took off 3 bases at V and 5 bases at J, with 4 bases between the two ends. The CDR3 sequence is CASSFSTGELFF. CDR3 nucleotide sequence: TGTGCCAGCAGCTTCAGTACCGGGGAGCTGTTTTTT.

This rearrangement joins TRBV19 to TRBJ2-5, with D tentatively TRBD2 (6 bases). The length of the CDR3 is 15 residues. Germline V gene lookup returns CDR1 LNHDA and CDR2 SQIVND (reference sequence). Trimming removed 1 base at V and 5 bases at J, with 14 bases between. CDR3 region: CASSIGPSAGETQYF. CDR3 nucleotides: TGTGCCAGTAGTATAGGCCCCAGTGCGGGGGAGACCCAGTACTTC.

The chain links TRBV28 to TRBJ1-1; TRBD1 agrees at 7 bases. CDR1 MDHEN and CDR2 SYDVKM come from the germline V gene. The length of the CDR3 is 15 residues. After removal of 6 bases from V and 0 bases from J, the junction contained 7 bases not matched to a gene. CDR3 bases: TGTGCCAGCAGAGCACGGGACAGAGTGAACACTGAAGCTTTCTTT. Its protein product is CASRARDRVNTEAFF.

This CDR3 reads CASSYRDRQNTEAFF. As DNA, the CDR3 is TGTGCCAGCAGCTACCGAGACAGACAGAACACTGAAGCTTTCTTT. The chain recombines TRBV6-1 with TRBJ1-1, with D tentatively TRBD1 (5 bases). Germline CDR1 MNHNS, CDR2 SASEGT. Trimming cost V 6 bases and J 1 base, with 15 bases left between them. The CDR3 is made up of 15 amino acids.

This chain connects TRBV29-1 to TRBJ2-6, with a possible D match to TRBD2 (6 bases). In germline, CDR1 is SQVTM, CDR2 ANQGSEA. The CDR3 consists of 17 residues. Trimming shortened V by 7 bases and J by 2 bases, and 21 bases separated the two germline ends. As DNA, the CDR3 is TGCAGCGCCAGACTTCCCGGGAGTGTTGCTGGGGCCAACGTCCTGACTTTC. Translation gives CSARLPGSVAGANVLTF.

This clone appeared a single time. V is TRBV11-1 and J is TRBJ1-5; 9 nucleotides line up with TRBD1. The CDR3 loop spans 14 amino acids. Trimming cost V 3 bases and J 6 bases; bases outside gene matches: 3. Germline V gene sequence: CDR1 SGHAT, CDR2 FQDESV (reference sequence). The CDR3 is CASSLGQGIQPQHF. DNA for the CDR3: TGTGCCAGCAGCTTGGGACAGGGAATTCAGCCCCAGCATTTT.

This clone was detected only once. This chain uses TRBV7-2 with TRBJ2-1; TRBD2 matches 8 bases. In germline, CDR1 is SGHTA, CDR2 FQGNSA. The CDR3 is 16 residues long. V shed 3 bases, J shed 5 bases, and the junction held 9 bases outside the gene matches. Written as DNA, the CDR3 is TGTGCCAGCAGCTTGGGGTTTGGCGGGGGGAACAATGAGCAGTTCTTC. Amino acids: CASSLGFGGGNNEQFF. The full variable domain, completed using reference TRBV7-2 and TRBJ2-1, is GAGVSQSPSNKVTEKGKDVELRCDPISGHTALYWYRQSLGQGLEFLIYFQGNSAPDKSGLPSDRFSAERTGGSVSTLTIQRTQQEDSAVYLCASSLGFGGGNNEQFFGPGTRLTVL.

The chain is built from TRBV27 and TRBJ1-4; maybe TRBD1 (6 bases). There are 14 residues in the CDR3. Germline V CDR1 and CDR2: MNHEY, SMNVEV (reference sequence). The V end lost 4 bases, the J end lost 8 bases, and 14 bases lay between the germline ends. In nucleotides, the CDR3 is TGTGCCAGCAGTTCACTAACAGGGAACGAAAAACTGTTTTTT. It is translated as CASSSLTGNEKLFF.

The CDR3 DNA reads TGTGCCAGCAGTTTGATGCAGGGGGATCAGCCCCAGCATTTT. Amino acid sequence: CASSLMQGDQPQHF. The V and J genes are TRBV28 and TRBJ1-5; 7 bases line up with TRBD1. The CDR3 consists of 14 residues. The germline CDR1 and CDR2 sequences are MDHEN and SYDVKM. J gave up 5 bases and V 3 bases, and 4 bases lay outside the gene matches.

CDR3 sequence (DNA): TGTGCCAGCAGTAAGCCAGGGACAGCTACGAACTATGGCTACACCTTC. This translates into CASSKPGTATNYGYTF. This chain joins TRBV28 and TRBJ1-2; 7 bases map to TRBD1. Trimming took 5 bases from V and 2 from J; bases not matched to a gene: 11. The germline V gene encodes CDR1 MDHEN and CDR2 SYDVKM. CDR3 length: 16 amino acids.